Listed below are T cell receptor beta chains from one sample, sequenced in a study of shared clonotypes between healthy human individuals. TCRdb's table, derived via immunoSEQ multiplex PCR, lists solely in-frame clones and lacks some. Among about 670,000 clones listed, 60% to 80% were seen once. Material: memory CD4+ T cells sorted from blood. These receptors were collected from a woman aged 25 to 45 in good health. CDR3s include the opening cysteine and the closing phenylalanine or tryptophan. Each record gives: V gene, clone size, J gene, D gene, CDR3 DNA, CDR3 protein. A D gene is named only where the DNA matches it firmly. Expanded clones get a size class; other rows say once, few or many, or leave the size out.

v_call: TRBV7-8; clone_size: NA; j_call: TRBJ1-6; d_call: NA; cdr3_nt: TGTGCCAGCAGCTCTCACCGGGACACTGCCCTCCACTTT; cdr3_aa: CASSSHRDTALHF
v_call: TRBV29-1; clone_size: NA; j_call: TRBJ2-3; d_call: NA; cdr3_nt: TGCAGCACCCAGGGGGGACAGCCCAAGGATACGCAGTATTTT; cdr3_aa: CSTQGGQPKDTQYF
v_call: TRBV2; clone_size: NA; j_call: TRBJ1-2; d_call: NA; cdr3_nt: TGTGCCAGCAGTGCGGGGACGGGGGACTTGGGCGGCTACACCTTC; cdr3_aa: CASSAGTGDLGGYTF
v_call: TRBV13; clone_size: NA; j_call: TRBJ2-1; d_call: TRBD2; cdr3_nt: TGTGCCAGCAGCTTTGGACTAGCGGACAATGAGCAGTTCTTC; cdr3_aa: CASSFGLADNEQFF
v_call: TRBV5-1; clone_size: NA; j_call: TRBJ2-1; d_call: TRBD2; cdr3_nt: TGCGCCAGCAGCACAACTAGCGCGCAACACAATGAGCAGTTCTTC; cdr3_aa: CASSTTSAQHNEQFF
v_call: TRBV15; clone_size: NA; j_call: TRBJ1-2; d_call: NA; cdr3_nt: TGTGCCACCAGCAGAGATTACCAGGGGTATGGCTACACCTTC; cdr3_aa: CATSRDYQGYGYTF
v_call: TRBV6-5; clone_size: NA; j_call: TRBJ1-1; d_call: TRBD1; cdr3_nt: TGTGCCAGCAGTCCCTGGGACAGTTGGAACACTGAAGCTTTCTTT; cdr3_aa: CASSPWDSWNTEAFF
v_call: TRBV4-1; clone_size: NA; j_call: TRBJ2-7; d_call: NA; cdr3_nt: TGCGCCAGCAGCCGAACAGGAACCGCGGAGGGGTACGAGCAGTACTTC; cdr3_aa: CASSRTGTAEGYEQYF
v_call: TRBV27; clone_size: NA; j_call: TRBJ1-5; d_call: TRBD1; cdr3_nt: TGTGCCAGCAGACGGGGACAGGGGGCGAATCAGCCCCAGCATTTT; cdr3_aa: CASRRGQGANQPQHF
v_call: TRBV7-2; clone_size: once; j_call: TRBJ2-1; d_call: NA; cdr3_nt: TGTGCCAGCAGCTTAGATCCTGGGCCCTACAATGAGCAGTTCTTC; cdr3_aa: CASSLDPGPYNEQFF
v_call: TRBV5-1; clone_size: NA; j_call: TRBJ2-2; d_call: NA; cdr3_nt: TGCGCCAGCAGCTTCTCAAGCCCTCTGGAGCTGTTTTTT; cdr3_aa: CASSFSSPLELFF
v_call: TRBV10-2; clone_size: NA; j_call: TRBJ2-7; d_call: NA; cdr3_nt: TGCGCCAGCAGTGCGGGCGGGACTTTCGAGCAGTACTTC; cdr3_aa: CASSAGGTFEQYF
v_call: TRBV5-3; clone_size: once; j_call: TRBJ2-1; d_call: TRBD2; cdr3_nt: TGTGCCAGAAGTAATGGGACTAGCGGGAGTCCTGAGCAGTTCTTC; cdr3_aa: CARSNGTSGSPEQFF
v_call: TRBV4-1; clone_size: NA; j_call: TRBJ1-1; d_call: NA; cdr3_nt: TGCGCCAGCAGCGCAGAATGGGGCCTTGAAGCTTTCTTT; cdr3_aa: CASSAEWGLEAFF
v_call: TRBV29-1; clone_size: NA; j_call: TRBJ2-1; d_call: NA; cdr3_nt: TGCAGCGTTGAAGGGACTCCTTACGTGGCCTCGGGGCAGTTCTTC; cdr3_aa: CSVEGTPYVASGQFF
v_call: TRBV5-4; clone_size: few; j_call: TRBJ2-7; d_call: NA; cdr3_nt: TGTGCCAGCAGCTCCTGGACCAACCCGGCAGCCTACGAGCAGTACTTC; cdr3_aa: CASSSWTNPAAYEQYF
v_call: TRBV5-1; clone_size: NA; j_call: TRBJ2-7; d_call: TRBD1; cdr3_nt: TGCGCCAGCGATCGGACAGGGGGCGGCTACGAGCAGTACTTC; cdr3_aa: CASDRTGGGYEQYF
v_call: TRBV5-1; clone_size: NA; j_call: TRBJ2-1; d_call: NA; cdr3_nt: TGCGCCAGCAGCTCGGACAGCCTTCGGAATGAGCAGTTCTTC; cdr3_aa: CASSSDSLRNEQFF
v_call: TRBV7-9; clone_size: NA; j_call: TRBJ1-5; d_call: NA; cdr3_nt: TGTGCCAGCAGCTTAGCAGGTTCGGGGCCCAATCAGCCCCAGCATTTT; cdr3_aa: CASSLAGSGPNQPQHF
v_call: TRBV10-1; clone_size: NA; j_call: TRBJ2-7; d_call: NA; cdr3_nt: TGCGCCAGCAGTGCCCTTGGTGAAGCGGGTACCTACGAGCAGTACTTC; cdr3_aa: CASSALGEAGTYEQYF
v_call: TRBV5-4; clone_size: NA; j_call: TRBJ1-2; d_call: TRBD1; cdr3_nt: TGTGCCAGCAGCTCCGCGGGGACAGGGGTTGGTGGCTACACCTTC; cdr3_aa: CASSSAGTGVGGYTF
v_call: TRBV5-1; clone_size: once; j_call: TRBJ2-7; d_call: NA; cdr3_nt: TGCGCCAGCAGCTCAGAGGTTGCCTACGAGCAGTACTTC; cdr3_aa: CASSSEVAYEQYF
v_call: TRBV30; clone_size: NA; j_call: TRBJ1-5; d_call: NA; cdr3_nt: TGTGCCTGGAGTGTTGGGGGCGTTGGGCCCCAGCATTTT; cdr3_aa: CAWSVGGVGPQHF
v_call: TRBV6-6; clone_size: once; j_call: TRBJ2-5; d_call: NA; cdr3_nt: TGTGCCAGCGGATCGGCGGGTGGGGAGACCCAGTACTTC; cdr3_aa: CASGSAGGETQYF
v_call: TRBV4-2; clone_size: NA; j_call: TRBJ2-5; d_call: TRBD1; cdr3_nt: TGTGCCAGCAGCCAGGGGGACAGGGGGTGGGAGACCCAGTACTTC; cdr3_aa: CASSQGDRGWETQYF
v_call: TRBV10-3; clone_size: once; j_call: TRBJ2-7; d_call: NA; cdr3_nt: TGTGCCATCCGGTCAGGGGACGCCACCTACGAGCAGTACTTC; cdr3_aa: CAIRSGDATYEQYF
v_call: TRBV5-1; clone_size: once; j_call: TRBJ2-5; d_call: NA; cdr3_nt: TGCGCCAGCAGCTTGGACCCGGGAACCGGAGAGACCCAGTACTTC; cdr3_aa: CASSLDPGTGETQYF
v_call: TRBV27; clone_size: NA; j_call: TRBJ2-1; d_call: NA; cdr3_nt: TGTGCCAGCAGTTTATCGGCGGACAAGAACAATGAGCAGTTCTTC; cdr3_aa: CASSLSADKNNEQFF
v_call: TRBV5-1; clone_size: once; j_call: TRBJ2-3; d_call: NA; cdr3_nt: TGCGCCAGCAACGAACCAGACAAGACAGATACGCAGTATTTT; cdr3_aa: CASNEPDKTDTQYF
v_call: TRBV7-8; clone_size: NA; j_call: TRBJ1-2; d_call: TRBD1; cdr3_nt: TGTGCCAGCAGCTTCCAAGGGGGCGCGTATGGCTACACCTTC; cdr3_aa: CASSFQGGAYGYTF
v_call: TRBV16; clone_size: many; j_call: TRBJ2-1; d_call: TRBD1; cdr3_nt: TGTGCCAGCAGCCTGCGACAGGGGGCAAATAGTGAGCAGTTCTTC; cdr3_aa: CASSLRQGANSEQFF
v_call: TRBV25-1; clone_size: few; j_call: TRBJ1-4; d_call: NA; cdr3_nt: TGTGCCAGCAGTGACACGCTCCGGGTTGCAACTAATGAAAAACTGTTTTTT; cdr3_aa: CASSDTLRVATNEKLFF
v_call: TRBV2; clone_size: NA; j_call: TRBJ1-1; d_call: TRBD1; cdr3_nt: TGTGCCAGCAGTGTGAAGGGGGCTACTGAAGCTTTCTTT; cdr3_aa: CASSVKGATEAFF
v_call: TRBV5-1; clone_size: few; j_call: TRBJ2-7; d_call: TRBD1; cdr3_nt: TGCGCCAGCAGCTTGGACATAGACAGGGTGGGAGAGCAGTACTTC; cdr3_aa: CASSLDIDRVGEQYF
v_call: TRBV10-3; clone_size: NA; j_call: TRBJ2-7; d_call: TRBD2; cdr3_nt: TGTGCCATCAGTGAGAAGGCGGGAGTCATCTACGAGCAGTACTTC; cdr3_aa: CAISEKAGVIYEQYF
v_call: TRBV27; clone_size: NA; j_call: TRBJ1-4; d_call: TRBD1; cdr3_nt: TGTGCCAGCAGTCCCCGGACAGGGCGCTCTGAAAAACTGTTTTTT; cdr3_aa: CASSPRTGRSEKLFF
v_call: TRBV11-2; clone_size: once; j_call: TRBJ2-3; d_call: NA; cdr3_nt: TGTGCCAGCAGCTTATTGGGACTCCGCACAGATACGCAGTATTTT; cdr3_aa: CASSLLGLRTDTQYF
v_call: TRBV5-1; clone_size: NA; j_call: TRBJ2-7; d_call: NA; cdr3_nt: TGCGCCAGCAGCTTCGGGGGGCCTACCTACGAGCAGTACTTC; cdr3_aa: CASSFGGPTYEQYF
v_call: TRBV5-1; clone_size: NA; j_call: TRBJ2-5; d_call: NA; cdr3_nt: TGCGCCAGCAGCCGACTAGTATCGGAGACCCAGTACTTC; cdr3_aa: CASSRLVSETQYF
v_call: TRBV5-4; clone_size: NA; j_call: TRBJ2-7; d_call: NA; cdr3_nt: TGTGCCAGCAGCTCGGGACCCCTAAGCTCCTACGAGCAGTACTTC; cdr3_aa: CASSSGPLSSYEQYF